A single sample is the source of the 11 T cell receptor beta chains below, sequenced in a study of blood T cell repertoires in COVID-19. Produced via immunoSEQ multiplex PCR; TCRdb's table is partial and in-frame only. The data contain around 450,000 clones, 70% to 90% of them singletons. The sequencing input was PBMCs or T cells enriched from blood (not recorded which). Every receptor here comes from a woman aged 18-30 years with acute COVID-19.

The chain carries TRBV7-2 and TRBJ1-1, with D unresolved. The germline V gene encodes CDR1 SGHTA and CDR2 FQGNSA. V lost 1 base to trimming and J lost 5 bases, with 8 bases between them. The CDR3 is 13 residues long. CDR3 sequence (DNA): TGTGCCAGCAGCTTAGTATCGAGAACTGAAGCTTTCTTT. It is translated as CASSLVSRTEAFF. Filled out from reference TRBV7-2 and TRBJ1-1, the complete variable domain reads GAGVSQSPSNKVTEKGKDVELRCDPISGHTALYWYRQSLGQGLEFLIYFQGNSAPDKSGLPSDRFSAERTGGSVSTLTIQRTQQEDSAVYLCASSLVSRTEAFFGQGTRLTVV.

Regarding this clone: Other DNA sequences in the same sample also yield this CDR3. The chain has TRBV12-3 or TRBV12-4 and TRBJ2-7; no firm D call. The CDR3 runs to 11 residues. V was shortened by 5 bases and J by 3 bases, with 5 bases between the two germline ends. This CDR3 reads CASSLLYEQYF. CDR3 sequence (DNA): TGTGCCAGCAGTCTCCTCTACGAGCAGTACTTC.

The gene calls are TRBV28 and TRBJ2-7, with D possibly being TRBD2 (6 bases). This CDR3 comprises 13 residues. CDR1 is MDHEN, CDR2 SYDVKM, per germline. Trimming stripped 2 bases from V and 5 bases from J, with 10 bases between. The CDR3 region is CASSLMRGNEQYF. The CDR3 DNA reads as TGTGCCAGCAGTTTAATGCGCGGGAACGAGCAGTACTTC. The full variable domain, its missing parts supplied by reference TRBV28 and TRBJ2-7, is DVKVTQSSRYLVKRTGEKVFLECVQDMDHENMFWYRQDPGLGLRLIYFSYDVKMKEKGDIPEGYSVSREKKERFSLILESASTNQTSMYLCASSLMRGNEQYFGPGTRLTVT.

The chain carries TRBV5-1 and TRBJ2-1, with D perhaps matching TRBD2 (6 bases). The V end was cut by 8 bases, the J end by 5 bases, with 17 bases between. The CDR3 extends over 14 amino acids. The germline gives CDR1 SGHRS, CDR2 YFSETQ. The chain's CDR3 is CASNRGTGNNEQFF. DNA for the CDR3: TGCGCCAGTAACCGCGGGACGGGTAACAATGAGCAGTTCTTC.

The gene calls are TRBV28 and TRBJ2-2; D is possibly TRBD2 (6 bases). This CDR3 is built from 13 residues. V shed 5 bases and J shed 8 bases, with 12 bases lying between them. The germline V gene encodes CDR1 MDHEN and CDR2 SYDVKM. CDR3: CASSLMLAGELFF. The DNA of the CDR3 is TGTGCCAGCAGTCTCATGCTAGCGGGGGAGCTGTTTTTT. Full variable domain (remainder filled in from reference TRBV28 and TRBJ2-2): DVKVTQSSRYLVKRTGEKVFLECVQDMDHENMFWYRQDPGLGLRLIYFSYDVKMKEKGDIPEGYSVSREKKERFSLILESASTNQTSMYLCASSLMLAGELFFGEGSRLTVL.

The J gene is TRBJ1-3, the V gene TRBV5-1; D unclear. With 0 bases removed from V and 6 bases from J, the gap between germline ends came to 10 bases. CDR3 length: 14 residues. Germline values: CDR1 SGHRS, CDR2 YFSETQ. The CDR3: CASSLDPRENTIYF. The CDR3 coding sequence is TGCGCCAGCAGCTTGGACCCGAGGGAAAACACCATATATTTT.

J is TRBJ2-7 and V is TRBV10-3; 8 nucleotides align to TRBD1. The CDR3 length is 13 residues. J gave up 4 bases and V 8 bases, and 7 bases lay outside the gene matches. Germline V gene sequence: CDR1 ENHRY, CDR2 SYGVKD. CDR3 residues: CAIGTDRAYEQYF. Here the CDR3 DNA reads TGTGCCATCGGCACGGACAGGGCTTACGAGCAGTACTTC.

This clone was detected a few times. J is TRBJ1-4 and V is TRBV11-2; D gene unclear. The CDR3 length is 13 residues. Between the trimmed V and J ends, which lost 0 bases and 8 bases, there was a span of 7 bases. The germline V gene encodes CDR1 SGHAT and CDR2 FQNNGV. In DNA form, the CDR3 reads TGTGCCAGCAGCTTAGATTTTCGGGAAAAACTGTTTTTT. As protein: CASSLDFREKLFF.

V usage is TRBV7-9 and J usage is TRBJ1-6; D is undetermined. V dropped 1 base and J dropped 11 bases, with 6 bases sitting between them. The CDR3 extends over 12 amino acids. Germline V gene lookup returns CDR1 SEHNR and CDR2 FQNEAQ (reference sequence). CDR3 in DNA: TGTGCCAGCAGCTTAGGAGGTCCACCCCTCCACTTT. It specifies CASSLGGPPLHF.

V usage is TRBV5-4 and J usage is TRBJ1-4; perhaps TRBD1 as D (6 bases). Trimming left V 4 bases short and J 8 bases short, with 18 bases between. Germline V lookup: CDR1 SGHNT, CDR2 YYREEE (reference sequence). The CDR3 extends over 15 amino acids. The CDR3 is CASSTTGTMGEKLFF. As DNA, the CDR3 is TGTGCCAGCAGCACTACCGGGACAATGGGGGAAAAACTGTTTTTT.

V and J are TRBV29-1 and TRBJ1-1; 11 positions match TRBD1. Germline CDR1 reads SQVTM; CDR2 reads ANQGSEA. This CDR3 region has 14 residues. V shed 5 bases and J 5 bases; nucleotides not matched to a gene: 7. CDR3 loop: CSVRPGQGGTEAFF. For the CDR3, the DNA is TGCAGCGTTAGACCGGGACAGGGGGGAACTGAAGCTTTCTTT.